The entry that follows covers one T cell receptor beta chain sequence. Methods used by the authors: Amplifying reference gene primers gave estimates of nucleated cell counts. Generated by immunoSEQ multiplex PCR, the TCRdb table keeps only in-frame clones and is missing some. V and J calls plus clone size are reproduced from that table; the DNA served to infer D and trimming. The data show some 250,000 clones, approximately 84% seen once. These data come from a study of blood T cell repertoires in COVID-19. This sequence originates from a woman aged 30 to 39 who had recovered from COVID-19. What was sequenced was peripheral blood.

The CDR3, as DNA: TGCAGTGCTAGTCGGACAGCTGGAAACACCATATATTTT. Translated: CSASRTAGNTIYF. The chain is built from TRBV20-1 and TRBJ1-3; D may be TRBD1 (6 bases). V lost 3 bases and J lost 2, with 8 bases in between. Germline lookup yields CDR1 DFQATT and CDR2 SNEGSKA (reference sequence). This CDR3 has 13 residues.